Included here is one T cell receptor beta chain sequence, with context. The antigen is unknown. Germline V lookup: CDR1 SGHVS, CDR2 FNYEAQ. This CDR3 has 15 residues. J lost 4 bases, V lost 5 bases, and 7 bases had no gene match. These data are taken from a study of cytomegalovirus exposure and HLA in healthy donors. Study observations and caveats: Several of the most significant clusters were apparently associated with common viral pathogens in a later analysis.

This PCR relied on a set of 60 Vbeta primers and 13 Jbeta primers. Clones were sequenced by immunoSEQ multiplex PCR, and TCRdb holds only the in-frame ones, with some missing. The sample holds fewer than 150,000 clones, 60% to 85% seen once. The sample taken for sequencing was PBMCs. This sequence was found in a man aged 35-49 years in good health and CMV-seropositive. V and J are TRBV7-6 and TRBJ2-3; 9 bases map to TRBD1. CDR3 nucleotide sequence: TGTGCCAGCAGCGTGGGGACAGGGCGGGCAGATACGCAGTATTTT. Translated, it gives CASSVGTGRADTQYF.